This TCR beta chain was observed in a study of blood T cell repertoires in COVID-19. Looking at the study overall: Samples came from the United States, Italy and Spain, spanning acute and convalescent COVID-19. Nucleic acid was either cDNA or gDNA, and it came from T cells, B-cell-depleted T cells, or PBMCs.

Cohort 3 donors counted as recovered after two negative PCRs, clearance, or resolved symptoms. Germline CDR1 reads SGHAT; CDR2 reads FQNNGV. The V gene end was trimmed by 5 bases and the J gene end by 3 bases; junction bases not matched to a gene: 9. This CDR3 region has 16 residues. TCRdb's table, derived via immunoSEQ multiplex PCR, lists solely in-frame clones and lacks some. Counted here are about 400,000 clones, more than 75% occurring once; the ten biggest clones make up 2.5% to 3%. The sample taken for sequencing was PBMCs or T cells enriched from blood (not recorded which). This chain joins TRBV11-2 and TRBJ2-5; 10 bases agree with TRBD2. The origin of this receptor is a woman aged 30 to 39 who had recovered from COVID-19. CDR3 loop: CASSPRRTSGKETQYF. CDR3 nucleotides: TGTGCCAGCAGCCCTCGGCGGACTAGCGGTAAAGAGACCCAGTACTTC. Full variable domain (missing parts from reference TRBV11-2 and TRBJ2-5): EAGVAQSPRYKIIEKRQSVAFWCNPISGHATLYWYQQILGQGPKLLIQFQNNGVVDDSQLPKDRFSAERLKGVDSTLKIQPAKLEDSAVYLCASSPRRTSGKETQYFGPGTRLLVL.